This section outlines one T cell receptor beta chain sequence together with its context. Its antigen remains unidentified. This may be a read error: a much more frequent sequence differs by one nucleotide. Together with a sample-barcoded 5' primer, a J-beta primer mix was included in a second PCR lasting about 6 to 12 cycles. Per-sample output comprised a minimum of 2.5 million paired-end reads containing CDR3. Via MiXCR, TCRdb re-called the 5' RACE reads, giving one row per CDR3 protein. Here the sample spans fewer than 750,000 distinct CDR3 sequences, more than 45% being singletons. This sample is part of a study of blood T cells in healthy people across ages. Study findings and constraints: A roughly linear age-dependent decrease characterized TCR beta diversity per million T cells.

Trimming removed 8 bases from V and 11 bases from J, with 12 bases in between. This CDR3 is built from 9 residues. Germline V gene data show CDR1 as DFQATT and CDR2 as SNEGSKA (reference sequence). The rearrangement links TRBV20-1 to TRBJ2-5; D is ambiguous. The material sequenced was blood. The clonotype originates from a woman of 80 years or more in good health. The chain's CDR3 is CSPYNEQYF. CDR3 coding DNA: TGCAGTCCATACAATGAGCAGTACTTC.